This TCR beta chain was retrieved from a study of cytomegalovirus exposure and HLA in healthy donors. Study-wide points: Among TCR beta chains, those listed as cytomegalovirus-associated numbered under 200.

CDR3 length: 13 amino acids. The V and J ends lost 0 bases and 5 bases, in that order; junction bases with no gene match: 0. Looked up from germline, CDR1 is SGHRS and CDR2 is YFSETQ. TCRdb's table, derived via immunoSEQ multiplex PCR, lists solely in-frame clones and lacks some. Here the sample spans 200,000 or so clones, over 65% being singletons. A note on this clone: As yet, its antigen is unknown.

This chain links TRBV5-1 with TRBJ2-7; TRBD2 matches at 9 bases. Sequencing input: PBMCs. The receptor was isolated from a man younger than 35 in good health and CMV-seropositive. CDR3 residues: CASSLGGGDEQYF. The CDR3 nucleotides read TGCGCCAGCAGCTTGGGCGGGGGGGACGAGCAGTACTTC.